This TCR beta chain was documented in a study of response to subunit inactivated influenza vaccine. Study results and limitations: With each seasonal influenza vaccination, the authors suggested, few new T cells are recruited.

The CDR3 loop spans 15 amino acids. Per germline, CDR1 SGHRS and CDR2 YFSETQ. J lost 7 bases, V lost 0 bases, and 5 bases had no gene match. TCRdb reprocessed the RT-PCR reads with MiXCR, giving one entry per CDR3 protein. The sample lists 500,000 to 600,000 distinct CDR3 sequences, 11% to 15% occurring once. Remarks on this clonotype: Antigen unknown.

The sample here was PBMCs from blood, taken 12 days after vaccination. The V and J genes are TRBV5-1 and TRBJ2-1; 9 bases are a match to TRBD2. The TCR originated in a man aged 50-60 years who received an inactivated influenza vaccine. The DNA of the CDR3 is TGCGCCAGCAGCTTGGGGAGCGGGAGGATTAATGAGCAGTTCTTC. The encoded protein is CASSLGSGRINEQFF.